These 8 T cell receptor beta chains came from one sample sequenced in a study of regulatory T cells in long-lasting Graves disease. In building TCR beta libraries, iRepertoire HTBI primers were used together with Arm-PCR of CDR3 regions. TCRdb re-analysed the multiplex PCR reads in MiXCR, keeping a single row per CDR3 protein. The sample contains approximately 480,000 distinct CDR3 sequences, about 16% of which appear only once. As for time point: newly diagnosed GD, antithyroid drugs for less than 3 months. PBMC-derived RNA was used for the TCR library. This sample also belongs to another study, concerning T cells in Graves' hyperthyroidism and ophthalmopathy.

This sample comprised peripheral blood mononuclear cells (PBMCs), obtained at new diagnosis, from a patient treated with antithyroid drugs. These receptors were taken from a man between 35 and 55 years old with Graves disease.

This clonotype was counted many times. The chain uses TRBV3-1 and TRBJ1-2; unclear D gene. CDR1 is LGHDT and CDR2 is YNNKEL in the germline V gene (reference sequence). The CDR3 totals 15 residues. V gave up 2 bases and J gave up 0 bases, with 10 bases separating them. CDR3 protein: CASSQIAGANYGYTF. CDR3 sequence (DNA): TGTGCCAGCAGCCAAATTGCGGGCGCTAACTATGGCTACACCTTC.

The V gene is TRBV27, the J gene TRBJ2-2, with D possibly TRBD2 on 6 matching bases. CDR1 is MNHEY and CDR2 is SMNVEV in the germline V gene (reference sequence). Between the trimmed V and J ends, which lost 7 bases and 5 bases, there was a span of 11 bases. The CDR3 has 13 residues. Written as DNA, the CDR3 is TGTGCCAGCACCCCCCGGGGGACCGGGGAGCTGTTTTTT. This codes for CASTPRGTGELFF.

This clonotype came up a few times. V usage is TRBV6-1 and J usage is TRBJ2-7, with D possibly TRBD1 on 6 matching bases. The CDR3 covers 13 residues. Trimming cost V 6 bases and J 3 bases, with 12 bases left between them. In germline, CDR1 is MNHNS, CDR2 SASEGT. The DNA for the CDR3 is TGTGCCAGCAGAGAGACAGGATACTACGAGCAGTACTTC. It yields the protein CASRETGYYEQYF.

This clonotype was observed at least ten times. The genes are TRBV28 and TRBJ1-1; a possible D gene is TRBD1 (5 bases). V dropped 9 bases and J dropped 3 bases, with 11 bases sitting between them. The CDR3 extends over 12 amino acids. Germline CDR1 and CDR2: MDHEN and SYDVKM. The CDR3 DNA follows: TGTGCCAGTGACAGCAAATACACTGAAGCTTTCTTT. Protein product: CASDSKYTEAFF.

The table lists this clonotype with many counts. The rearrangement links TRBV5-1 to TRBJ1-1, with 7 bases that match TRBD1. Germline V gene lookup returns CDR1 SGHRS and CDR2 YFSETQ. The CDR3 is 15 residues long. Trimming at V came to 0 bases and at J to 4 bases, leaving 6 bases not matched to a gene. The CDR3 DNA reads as TGCGCCAGCAGCTTGGAAGCAGGGGGAATCACTGAAGCTTTCTTT. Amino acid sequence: CASSLEAGGITEAFF.

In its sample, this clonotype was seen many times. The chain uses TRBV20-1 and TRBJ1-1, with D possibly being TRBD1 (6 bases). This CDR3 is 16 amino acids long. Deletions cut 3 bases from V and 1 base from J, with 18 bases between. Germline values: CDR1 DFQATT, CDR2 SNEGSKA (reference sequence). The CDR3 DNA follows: TGCAGTGCTAGCCCAGGGGACACCCTCTCGAACACTGAAGCTTTCTTT. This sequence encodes CSASPGDTLSNTEAFF.

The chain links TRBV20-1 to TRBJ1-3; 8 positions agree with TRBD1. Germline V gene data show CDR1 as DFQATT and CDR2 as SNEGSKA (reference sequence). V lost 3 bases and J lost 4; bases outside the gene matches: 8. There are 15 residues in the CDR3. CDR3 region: CSARGDRFYGNTIYF. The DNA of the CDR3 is TGCAGTGCTAGGGGGGACAGGTTTTACGGAAACACCATATATTTT.

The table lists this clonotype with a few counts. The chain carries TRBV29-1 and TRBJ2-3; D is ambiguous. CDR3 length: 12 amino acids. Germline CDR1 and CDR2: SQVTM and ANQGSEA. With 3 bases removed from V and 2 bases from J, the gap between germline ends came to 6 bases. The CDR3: CSVDVNTDTQYF. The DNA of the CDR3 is TGCAGCGTTGATGTTAACACAGATACGCAGTATTTT.